The 2 T cell receptor beta chains reported below all come from one sample, sequenced in a study of cytomegalovirus exposure and HLA in healthy donors (dated by TCRdb to about 2017). The library was obtained by the immunoSEQ multiplex PCR assay. A mixture of 60 forward primers for TCR Vbeta segments and 13 reverse primers for TCR Jbeta segments was used in the multiplex PCR. Sourced from immuneACCESS, this table was stored by TCRdb with only in-frame sequences that have V and J called. A share of the clones is absent; for the studies checked, an unresolved V gene accounts for under half, and the remainder has no known explanation. This sample is represented by some 120,000 clones; roughly three quarters of them were singletons. Around 9.9% of the sample rests with the top ten. Sequenced input: PBMCs. These receptors were collected from a man aged 25-45 years in good health and CMV-seropositive.

A few counts support this clone. The chain has TRBV7-6 and TRBJ1-2; 10 bases align to TRBD1. The CDR3 is made up of 15 amino acids. CDR1 is SGHVS and CDR2 is FNYEAQ in the germline V gene. V lost 2 bases and J lost 7; bases outside the gene matches: 7. CDR3 sequence reads: CASSLSGTGATGYTF. DNA of the CDR3: TGTGCCAGCAGCTTAAGCGGGACAGGGGCCACTGGCTACACCTTC.

The genes are TRBV5-5 and TRBJ2-7, with TRBD1 matching over 11 bases. This CDR3 has 15 residues. Germline V gene data show CDR1 as SGHKS and CDR2 as YYEKEE (reference sequence). V shed 4 bases and J 6 bases; nucleotides not matched to a gene: 9. CDR3 in amino acids: CASSPRDRGEREQYF. The CDR3 bases are TGTGCCAGCAGCCCCCGGGACAGGGGGGAGCGCGAGCAGTACTTC.